A single sample gave rise to the 28 T cell receptor beta chains below, sequenced in a study of T cell repertoires in cytomegalovirus infection. These receptors' antigens are unknown. TCRdb reanalysed the reads using MiXCR and keeps one entry per CDR3 protein. This table has more than 250,000 distinct CDR3 sequences, about 25% appearing once. Sequencing used cultured PBMCs, obtained from culture after CMV antigen stimulation. The receptors derive from a human donor in good health (CMV status not recorded). Some clones in this sample may be carry-over from other donors' samples.

This clonotype showed up just a few times. The chain carries TRBV10-3 and TRBJ2-5; either TRBD1 or TRBD2 may supply D (5 bases each). Between the trimmed V and J ends, which lost 6 bases and 3 bases, there was a span of 8 bases. The CDR3 length is 12 residues. Germline V gene data show CDR1 as ENHRY and CDR2 as SYGVKD. CDR3 sequence: CAIRGEKETQYF. CDR3 DNA: TGTGCCATCAGGGGGGAAAAAGAGACCCAGTACTTC.

There are a few counts of this clonotype. The gene calls are TRBV11-2 and TRBJ2-1, with D perhaps TRBD2 (6 bases). Trimming took 5 bases from V and 2 from J, leaving 13 bases between them. The CDR3 is 15 residues long. Germline V gives CDR1 SGHAT, CDR2 FQNNGV. The CDR3 here is CASSPSGGTYNEQFF. The CDR3 coding sequence is TGTGCCAGCAGCCCCTCGGGCGGGACCTACAATGAGCAGTTCTTC.

This clonotype occurred a few times. V usage is TRBV27 and J usage is TRBJ2-3, with a possible D match to TRBD2 (6 bases). Trimming removed 3 bases from V and 4 bases from J, with 17 bases in between. The CDR3 consists of 16 residues. The V gene's germline CDR1 is MNHEY and CDR2 SMNVEV (reference sequence). The CDR3 reads CASSLKTRMLSDTQYF. The CDR3 DNA follows: TGTGCCAGCAGTTTGAAGACTAGGATGTTGTCAGATACGCAGTATTTT.

This clonotype has only a few counts. The chain has TRBV19 and TRBJ2-2; D could derive from TRBD1 or TRBD2 (5 bases each). V shed 9 bases and J shed 2 bases, with 13 bases lying between them. The CDR3 length is 14 residues. The germline V gene encodes CDR1 LNHDA and CDR2 SQIVND (reference sequence). CDR3 coding DNA: TGTGCCAGGTCCCGGGACGCCAACACCGGGGAGCTGTTTTTT. Its protein product is CARSRDANTGELFF.

The chain couples TRBV19 to TRBJ2-3; D perhaps matches TRBD2 (5 bases). The V gene's germline CDR1 is LNHDA and CDR2 SQIVND (reference sequence). Trimming removed 4 bases at V and 0 bases at J, with 17 bases between. The CDR3 length is 17 residues. CDR3 sequence reads: CASSRGRVSGSTDTQYF. The CDR3 coding sequence is TGTGCCAGTAGTAGGGGAAGAGTTTCGGGGAGCACAGATACGCAGTATTTT. The full variable domain, with the rest looked up from reference TRBV19 and TRBJ2-3, is DGGITQSPKYLFRKEGQNVTLSCEQNLNHDAMYWYRQDPGQGLRLIYYSQIVNDFQKGDIAEGYSVSREKKESFPLTVTSAQKNPTAFYLCASSRGRVSGSTDTQYFGPGTRLTVL.

This clonotype was picked up a small number of times. The chain combines TRBV3-1 with TRBJ1-2; D may be TRBD1 (5 bases). The length of the CDR3 is 16 residues. CDR1 is LGHDT and CDR2 is YNNKEL in the germline V gene (reference sequence). The germline V and J ends were trimmed by 1 base and 0 bases, with 12 bases remaining between them. The CDR3 nucleotides read TGTGCCAGCAGCCAAGGCTGGGGGACTACTAACTATGGCTACACCTTC. It yields the protein CASSQGWGTTNYGYTF.

This chain uses TRBV15 with TRBJ2-1; 7 bases line up with TRBD2. Germline values: CDR1 LNHNV, CDR2 YYDKDF (reference sequence). V gave up 7 bases and J gave up 2 bases; unmatched junction bases: 11. This CDR3 has 16 amino acids. CDR3: CATTGDRLAPYNEQFF. As DNA, the CDR3 is TGTGCCACCACGGGGGATAGACTAGCTCCCTACAATGAGCAGTTCTTC.

The V call is TRBV10-3, the J call TRBJ1-1; no firm D call. This CDR3 has 14 amino acids. Germline V gene lookup returns CDR1 ENHRY and CDR2 SYGVKD. V was cut by 6 bases and J by 1 base, with 12 bases left in between. The DNA for the CDR3 is TGTGCCATCAGGCCGGACCGGACGAACACTGAAGCTTTCTTT. It codes for CAIRPDRTNTEAFF.

This clonotype occurred a few times. This chain joins TRBV11-2 and TRBJ2-3; D is unresolved. V dropped 5 bases and J dropped 3 bases, with 15 bases sitting between them. Looked up from germline, CDR1 is SGHAT and CDR2 is FQNNGV. CDR3 size: 15 residues. The CDR3 region has the DNA TGTGCCAGCAGCCCTGAGGCCCTTTTTACAGATACGCAGTATTTT. Amino acid sequence: CASSPEALFTDTQYF.

This clonotype was recorded at least ten times. The chain combines TRBV12-3 or TRBV12-4 with TRBJ2-7, with 14 bases identical to TRBD2. With V trimmed by 6 bases and J by 3 bases, 1 base remained unmatched. CDR3 length: 14 amino acids. CDR3 sequence reads: CASSGTSGSYEQYF. As DNA, the CDR3 is TGTGCCAGCAGCGGGACTAGCGGGAGCTACGAGCAGTACTTC.

This clonotype has a count of ten or more. The rearrangement links TRBV7-2 to TRBJ1-2; tentative D call: TRBD1 (5 bases). Per the germline V gene, CDR1 is SGHTA and CDR2 is FQGNSA. The CDR3 extends over 15 amino acids. V lost 1 base and J lost 4, with 13 bases in between. CDR3 residues: CASSLESGDGYGYTF. CDR3 in DNA: TGTGCCAGCAGCTTAGAGTCGGGGGACGGCTATGGCTACACCTTC.

This clonotype was counted many times. The V call is TRBV6-2 or TRBV6-3, the J call TRBJ2-7; 15 bases line up with TRBD2. This CDR3 is 18 amino acids long. Germline values: CDR1 MNHEY, CDR2 SVGEGT. The junction had 12 bases not matched to a gene; V was cut back by 2 bases and J by 7 bases. The CDR3 bases are TGTGCCAGCAGTTACCTCCGCAGGACTAGCGGGAGGGCGGAAGAGCAGTACTTC. Translated: CASSYLRRTSGRAEEQYF.

This clonotype was found a few times. The V gene is TRBV7-9, the J gene TRBJ2-1; possibly TRBD2 for D (5 bases). The germline V gene encodes CDR1 SEHNR and CDR2 FQNEAQ (reference sequence). Trimming left V 1 base short and J 9 bases short, with 13 bases between. The length of the CDR3 is 14 residues. The chain's CDR3 is CASSLVVGVGEQFF. The CDR3 DNA is TGTGCCAGCAGCTTAGTGGTGGGAGTGGGTGAGCAGTTCTTC.

Only a few counts were recorded for this clonotype. The V gene is TRBV20-1, the J gene TRBJ1-5; 10 bases map to TRBD1. The ends lost 1 base at V and 1 base at J; junction bases unmatched: 10. The CDR3 is 18 residues long. CDR1 is DFQATT, CDR2 SNEGSKA, per germline (reference sequence). The DNA for the CDR3 is TGCAGTGCTAGAGGCCCCGGGACAGGGGTTGGGAGCAATCAGCCCCAGCATTTT. The encoded protein is CSARGPGTGVGSNQPQHF.

This clonotype has just a few counts. The genes are TRBV11-2 and TRBJ1-1; 9 bases match TRBD1. Germline V CDR1 and CDR2: SGHAT, FQNNGV. The V and J ends lost 7 bases and 5 bases, in that order; junction bases with no gene match: 8. The CDR3 is made up of 14 amino acids. The DNA for the CDR3 is TGTGCCAGCACCTCGACAGGGGGATGGACTGAAGCTTTCTTT. This codes for CASTSTGGWTEAFF.

The sample holds many counts of this clonotype. The chain has TRBV7-2 and TRBJ2-4, with 12 bases aligning to TRBD2. The CDR3 sequence is 17 residues long. V was pared by 4 bases and J by 5 bases, with 9 bases of the junction left unmatched. Germline lookup yields CDR1 SGHTA and CDR2 FQGNSA. DNA of the CDR3: TGTGCCAGCAGCTCCCGACTAGCGGGAGTGGTCGAAAACATTCAGTACTTC. It codes for CASSSRLAGVVENIQYF. Full variable domain (rest looked up from reference TRBV7-2 and TRBJ2-4): GAGVSQSPSNKVTEKGKDVELRCDPISGHTALYWYRQSLGQGLEFLIYFQGNSAPDKSGLPSDRFSAERTGGSVSTLTIQRTQQEDSAVYLCASSSRLAGVVENIQYFGAGTRLSVL.

This clonotype was observed a handful of times. The chain combines TRBV5-1 with TRBJ2-2, with 7 bases identical to TRBD1. CDR1 is SGHRS, CDR2 YFSETQ, per germline. This CDR3 has 16 amino acids. V trimming: 3 bases; J trimming: 1 base; junction bases outside the gene matches: 6. The CDR3 DNA reads TGCGCCAGCAGCTCCTGGACAGGCCGGAACACCGGGGAGCTGTTTTTT. Its translation: CASSSWTGRNTGELFF.

The chain couples TRBV7-6 to TRBJ1-4; 8 nucleotides align to TRBD1. With V trimmed by 1 base and J by 5 bases, 0 bases remained unmatched. Germline V gene sequence: CDR1 SGHVS, CDR2 FNYEAQ. CDR3 length: 14 residues. For the CDR3, the DNA is TGTGCCAGCAGCTTAGGGACAGGGAATGAAAAACTGTTTTTT. Translation gives CASSLGTGNEKLFF.

The chain uses TRBV12-3 or TRBV12-4 and TRBJ1-3; TRBD1 aligns across 7 bases. V gave up 10 bases and J gave up 2 bases; unmatched junction bases: 8. CDR3 length: 14 amino acids. Here the CDR3 reads CAIGGGITGNTIYF. CDR3 in DNA: TGTGCCATAGGAGGGGGCATAACTGGAAACACCATATATTTT.

The sample holds a few counts of this clonotype. The rearrangement links TRBV7-9 to TRBJ1-1; maybe TRBD1 (5 bases). V was clipped by 2 bases and J by 0 bases, with 13 bases between them. CDR1 and CDR2 from the germline V gene are SEHNR and FQNEAQ (reference sequence). The CDR3 runs to 16 residues. Written as DNA, the CDR3 is TGTGCCAGCAGCTTATGGGGGGTGGCCATGAACACTGAAGCTTTCTTT. Protein sequence: CASSLWGVAMNTEAFF.

This chain connects TRBV19 to TRBJ2-1; D remains ambiguous. Germline CDR1 LNHDA, CDR2 SQIVND (reference sequence). The CDR3 covers 14 residues. Trimming pared 5 bases from V and 3 bases from J, leaving 11 bases between. The CDR3 DNA sequence: TGTGCCAGTAGTTCCCAAGGCCTCTACAATGAGCAGTTCTTC. Amino acid sequence: CASSSQGLYNEQFF. Together with reference TRBV19 and TRBJ2-1, the CDR3 gives the full variable domain: DGGITQSPKYLFRKEGQNVTLSCEQNLNHDAMYWYRQDPGQGLRLIYYSQIVNDFQKGDIAEGYSVSREKKESFPLTVTSAQKNPTAFYLCASSSQGLYNEQFFGPGTRLTVL.

The rearrangement links TRBV27 to TRBJ2-7; 11 bases map to TRBD2. The germline V gene has CDR1 MNHEY and CDR2 SMNVEV (reference sequence). Trimming removed 2 bases from V and 2 bases from J; junction bases left unmatched: 8. The CDR3 is 17 residues long. In DNA form, the CDR3 reads TGTGCCAGCAGTTTAGGCCTAGCGGGAGGAGGAACCTACGAGCAGTACTTC. Its protein product is CASSLGLAGGGTYEQYF.

This clonotype was observed at least ten times. The CDR3 nucleotides are TGTGCCAGCAGCTTGTTCGGAGCCACCGGCAATCAGCCCCAGCATTTT. This translates into CASSLFGATGNQPQHF. The rearrangement joins TRBV7-2 to TRBJ1-5; D unclear. V was clipped by 3 bases and J by 2 bases, with 14 bases between them. Germline CDR1 reads SGHTA; CDR2 reads FQGNSA. This CDR3 has 16 amino acids.

Only a few counts were recorded for this clonotype. The gene calls are TRBV12-3 or TRBV12-4 and TRBJ1-5; D unresolved. Trimming removed 4 bases at V and 0 bases at J, with 7 bases between. The CDR3 has 14 residues. CDR3 DNA: TGTGCCAGCAGTTCACAGCATAGCAATCAGCCCCAGCATTTT. Amino acid sequence: CASSSQHSNQPQHF.

The chain links TRBV6-2 or TRBV6-3 to TRBJ2-1, with D uncertain. There are 15 residues in the CDR3. The V gene lost 7 bases and the J gene lost 3 bases, with 16 bases spanning the gap. Germline lookup yields CDR1 MNHEY and CDR2 SVGEGT. The CDR3 DNA follows: TGTGCCAGCACCAACGGGCTCCTAAACTACAATGAGCAGTTCTTC. This encodes CASTNGLLNYNEQFF.

The chain joins TRBV19 to TRBJ2-1, with TRBD1 matching 11 bases. Trimming at V came to 0 bases and at J to 8 bases, leaving 9 bases not matched to a gene. CDR3 length: 17 amino acids. Per germline, CDR1 LNHDA and CDR2 SQIVND (reference sequence). CDR3 loop: CASSIDPRDRGFDEQFF. The CDR3 DNA follows: TGTGCCAGTAGTATAGATCCTCGGGACAGGGGGTTCGATGAGCAGTTCTTC.

The chain joins TRBV4-3 to TRBJ2-1; no firm D call. This CDR3 contains 12 residues. V lost 3 bases and J lost 6, with 6 bases in between. Germline values: CDR1 LGHNA, CDR2 YSLEER. CDR3 coding DNA: TGCGCCAGCAGCCATTCCGGCAATGAGCAGTTCTTC. The encoded protein is CASSHSGNEQFF.

This clonotype was detected ten times or more. As DNA, the CDR3 is TGTGCCAGCAGTACCGGACAGGCGTATGGCTACACCTTC. Translated, it gives CASSTGQAYGYTF. This chain links TRBV7-2 with TRBJ1-2, with 7 positions matching TRBD1. CDR1 and CDR2 (germline): SGHTA, FQGNSA. This CDR3 contains 13 residues. Germline trimming cut 6 bases from V and 5 bases from J; bases unmatched to any gene: 6.